Listed here are 10 T cell receptor beta chains from one sample, sequenced in a study of blood T cell repertoires in COVID-19. TCRdb keeps only in-frame clones here, not all; method: immunoSEQ multiplex PCR. In the table there are roughly 150,000 clones, approximately 87% of which are singletons. What was sequenced was peripheral blood. Source of these receptors: a man older than 75 with acute or convalescent COVID-19.

The chain has TRBV28 and TRBJ1-1; D unresolved. The CDR3 spans 15 residues. Germline lookup yields CDR1 MDHEN and CDR2 SYDVKM. V was trimmed by 3 bases and J by 3 bases, leaving 14 bases between them. DNA of the CDR3: TGTGCCAGCAGTTTGGGAAGCCTGAGGGACACTGAAGCTTTCTTT. This encodes CASSLGSLRDTEAFF.

The chain has TRBV5-1 and TRBJ2-7; 9 bases line up with TRBD1. This CDR3 comprises 14 residues. Germline-derived CDR1 and CDR2 are SGHRS and YFSETQ. V trimming: 0 bases; J trimming: 5 bases; junction bases outside the gene matches: 3. The CDR3 sequence is CASSLGGQGNEQYF. The DNA for the CDR3 is TGCGCCAGCAGCTTGGGGGGACAGGGTAACGAGCAGTACTTC.

On this clone: Different DNA sequences within this sample yield the same CDR3. The chain uses TRBV28 and TRBJ2-2; D is ambiguous. The germline V and J ends were trimmed by 4 bases and 1 base, with 4 bases remaining between them. The CDR3 sequence is 13 residues long. Per the germline V gene, CDR1 is MDHEN and CDR2 is SYDVKM. CDR3 sequence (DNA): TGTGCCAGCAGTTCCAGGAACACCGGGGAGCTGTTTTTT. It translates to CASSSRNTGELFF. Variable domain in full (rest from reference TRBV28 and TRBJ2-2): DVKVTQSSRYLVKRTGEKVFLECVQDMDHENMFWYRQDPGLGLRLIYFSYDVKMKEKGDIPEGYSVSREKKERFSLILESASTNQTSMYLCASSSRNTGELFFGEGSRLTVL.

J is TRBJ2-1 and V is TRBV12-3 or TRBV12-4; possible D gene TRBD2, 5 bases. The CDR3 covers 12 residues. The germline V and J ends were trimmed by 6 bases and 6 bases, with 9 bases remaining between them. The CDR3 nucleotides are TGTGCCAGCAGGTCCCTAGCCAATGAGCAGTTCTTC. Amino acids: CASRSLANEQFF.

This clone is a singleton in its sample. The genes are TRBV7-2 and TRBJ2-3, with a weak D call TRBD1 (5 bases). The V end was cut by 5 bases, the J end by 2 bases, with 11 bases between. CDR1 and CDR2 from the germline V gene are SGHTA and FQGNSA. The CDR3 extends over 14 amino acids. The CDR3: CASSERTITDTQYF. DNA of the CDR3: TGTGCCAGCAGCGAACGGACAATCACAGATACGCAGTATTTT.

The gene calls are TRBV19 and TRBJ1-5, with unresolved D. Per germline, CDR1 LNHDA and CDR2 SQIVND (reference sequence). Trimming left V 5 bases short and J 4 bases short, with 6 bases between. CDR3 length: 12 amino acids. The CDR3 sequence: CASSYLNQPQHF. CDR3 DNA: TGTGCCAGTAGTTACTTAAATCAGCCCCAGCATTTT.

This sequence joins TRBV10-3 and TRBJ2-3; TRBD1 matches at 9 bases. The CDR3 extends over 15 amino acids. J lost 0 bases, V lost 6 bases, and 4 bases had no gene match. Germline CDR1 ENHRY, CDR2 SYGVKD. The CDR3 sequence: CAIRPGQGSTDTQYF. In DNA form, the CDR3 reads TGTGCCATCAGGCCGGGACAGGGAAGCACAGATACGCAGTATTTT.

The chain uses TRBV9 and TRBJ2-5, with a weak D call TRBD1 (6 bases). CDR1 and CDR2 from the germline V gene are SGDLS and YYNGEE. V was pared by 0 bases and J by 5 bases, with 14 bases between. This CDR3 spans 15 amino acids. CDR3 bases: TGTGCCAGCAGCGTAGCCCAGGGGCAGGGGGAGACCCAGTACTTC. Translation: CASSVAQGQGETQYF.

The CDR3 here is CASSSSGSYNEQFF. CDR3 nucleotide sequence: TGTGCCAGCAGCTCTAGCGGGAGTTACAATGAGCAGTTCTTC. The chain is built from TRBV7-3 and TRBJ2-1; 10 bases line up with TRBD2. Germline CDR1 is SGHTA and CDR2 is FQGTGA. V lost 4 bases, J lost 4 bases, and 1 base stayed unmatched. CDR3 length: 14 amino acids. Full variable domain (missing parts from reference TRBV7-3 and TRBJ2-1): GAGVSQTPSNKVTEKGKYVELRCDPISGHTALYWYRQSLGQGPEFLIYFQGTGAADDSGLPNDRFFAVRPEGSVSTLKIQRTERGDSAVYLCASSSSGSYNEQFFGPGTRLTVL.

The V and J genes are TRBV30 and TRBJ2-1; D is undetermined. The germline V gene has CDR1 GTSNPN and CDR2 SVGIG (reference sequence). This CDR3 is built from 17 residues. Trimming stripped 3 bases from V and 0 bases from J, with 18 bases between. The CDR3 sequence: CAWSDSRRRSSYNEQFF. The CDR3 region has the DNA TGTGCCTGGAGCGATTCTCGACGGCGGAGCTCCTACAATGAGCAGTTCTTC.